A single TCR beta chain is shown here with its context. Study processing details: Amplification of reference gene primers was used by the study to estimate nucleated cell counts. Profiling relied on immunoSEQ multiplex PCR, and the TCRdb table lists in-frame clones only, not all of them. The DNA gave D and trimming, while V, J and clone size come from that table. The sample holds about 250,000 clones; around 86% are singletons and the top ten take over 1.5%. The data derive from a study of blood T cell repertoires in COVID-19. Across the whole study: Sources were T cells, B-cell-depleted T cells, or PBMCs; the material itself was cDNA or gDNA.

CDR3 size: 15 residues. Germline CDR1 is SGHRS and CDR2 is YFSETQ. With 4 bases clipped from V and 2 bases from J, the junction kept 3 bases outside the gene matches. The participants were between roughly 18 and 100 years old and came from 20 to 30 US areas. Two negative PCRs, clearance, or symptom resolution had been documented for recovered Cohort 3 donors. Sequenced: PBMCs or T cells enriched from blood (not recorded which). The V and J genes are TRBV5-1 and TRBJ2-1; TRBD2 agrees at 10 bases. This sequence was found in a man aged 35 to 55 who had recovered from COVID-19. CDR3 nucleotides: TGCGCCAGCAGCCCTAGCGGGGGCGCCTACAATGAGCAGTTCTTC. Protein sequence: CASSPSGGAYNEQFF.